This record covers a single T cell receptor (beta chain). Its antigen remains unknown. The sample is drawn from a study of T cell responses to AZD1222 COVID-19 vaccine. General study findings and limits: In a largely white British group with more females than males, clonal diversity was possibly underestimated.

Sequenced by immunoSEQ multiplex PCR; TCRdb stores in-frame clones only, minus some. The sample lists about 150,000 clones; 80% to 90% were seen once. V dropped 1 base and J dropped 4; count of bases not matched to a gene: 1. This CDR3 has 15 amino acids. CDR1 is SGHVS, CDR2 FNYEAQ, per germline. The starting material was peripheral blood, obtained on day 0 of AZD1222 vaccination. This receptor was taken from an adult in good health. J is TRBJ1-4 and V is TRBV7-6, with 9 bases that match TRBD1. CDR3 bases: TGTGCCAGCAGCTTAGGACAGGGGGATAATGAAAAACTGTTTTTT. Translated, it gives CASSLGQGDNEKLFF.